The 13 T cell receptor beta chains presented below share a single source sample, sequenced in a study of OX40 agonist ivuxolimab in advanced cancers. The data were produced by immunoSEQ multiplex PCR, yet TCRdb's version contains in-frame clones alone and is incomplete. Of roughly 12,000 clones in the sample, about 93% were seen once. The sample in question was CD4+ or CD8+ T cells sorted from blood, obtained in a trial of the OX40 agonist ivuxolimab. The receptors originated from an adult with an advanced solid tumor such as melanoma, head and neck, liver or kidney cancer.

This clone was observed a single time. The chain employs TRBV11-3 and TRBJ2-1, with D possibly being TRBD1 (5 bases). CDR3 size: 16 residues. V lost 2 bases and J 5 bases, leaving 16 bases between the germline ends. Germline loops: CDR1 SGHNT, CDR2 YENEEA. CDR3 amino acids: CASSLNAVEGDNEQFF. In nucleotides, the CDR3 is TGTGCCAGCAGCTTAAACGCGGTGGAAGGGGACAATGAGCAGTTCTTC.

The chain is built from TRBV10-2 and TRBJ2-7; D is unclear. Germline loops: CDR1 WSHSY, CDR2 SAAADI. V lost 2 bases, J lost 3 bases, and 8 bases lay in between. The CDR3 length is 13 residues. The CDR3 spells CASSENGLYEQYF. The CDR3, as DNA: TGCGCCAGCAGTGAGAATGGGCTCTACGAGCAGTACTTC.

V gene TRBV7-3 combines with J gene TRBJ2-1; D is unclear. Germline values: CDR1 SGHTA, CDR2 FQGTGA. Trimming removed 0 bases at V and 6 bases at J, with 6 bases between. CDR3 length: 13 amino acids. The CDR3 reads CASSLTGLNEQFF. DNA for the CDR3: TGTGCCAGCAGCTTAACTGGGCTCAATGAGCAGTTCTTC.

This sequence joins TRBV7-2 and TRBJ2-5; no definite D call. The better agreement between TRBJ2-7 and the DNA end casts doubt on the J call. CDR3 length: 12 residues. Germline CDR1 reads SGHTA; CDR2 reads FQGNSA. The CDR3 sequence: CASSLAGFEQYF. The DNA of the CDR3 is TGTGCCAGCAGCTTAGCGGGGTTCGAGCAGTACTTC.

The rearrangement uses TRBV19 and TRBJ2-7, with 9 positions matching TRBD1. The CDR3 runs to 14 residues. V was clipped by 5 bases and J by 1 base; unmatched bases: 3. Germline V gene data show CDR1 as LNHDA and CDR2 as SQIVND (reference sequence). The CDR3 sequence is CASSSGTGSYEQYF. The DNA for the CDR3 is TGTGCCAGTAGTTCCGGGACAGGGTCCTACGAGCAGTACTTC.

The V and J genes are TRBV29-1 and TRBJ2-3, with D unclear. V was cut by 3 bases and J by 3 bases, with 7 bases left in between. The length of the CDR3 is 12 residues. Germline CDR1 is SQVTM and CDR2 is ANQGSEA. The CDR3 nucleotides read TGCAGCGTTGAGCCCGGGACAGATACGCAGTATTTT. Its protein product is CSVEPGTDTQYF.

Concerning this clone: Other nucleotide sequences in the sample specify the same CDR3. The J gene is TRBJ1-1, the V gene TRBV9; no clear D gene. The CDR3 length is 15 residues. Trimming removed 3 bases from V and 4 bases from J, with 16 bases in between. From germline, CDR1 is SGDLS and CDR2 YYNGEE. This chain's CDR3 is CASSDAGGPGTEAFF. CDR3 DNA sequence: TGTGCCAGCAGCGACGCAGGAGGGCCGGGCACTGAAGCTTTCTTT.

The chain joins TRBV7-9 to TRBJ2-1; 8 bases are a match to TRBD1. V shed 5 bases, J shed 2 bases, and the junction held 5 bases outside the gene matches. The CDR3 contains 15 residues. In germline, CDR1 is SEHNR, CDR2 FQNEAQ (reference sequence). The DNA for the CDR3 is TGTGCCAGCAGCCCCCGGGACAGGCCCTACAATGAGCAGTTCTTC. As protein: CASSPRDRPYNEQFF.

Comments on this clone: The junction and the germline gene differ at one end; a read error may be behind it. The rearrangement links TRBV5-3 to TRBJ2-7, with D tentatively TRBD2 (7 bases). TRBV5-3 is annotated as an ORF whose role is uncertain. The CDR3 covers 15 residues. For the CDR3, the DNA is TGTGCCAGCAGCTTACGGGGGGCCAGGGCCTACGAGCAGTACTTC. This translates into CASSLRGARAYEQYF.

This chain links TRBV7-9 with TRBJ2-5; D is perhaps TRBD1 or TRBD2 (5 bases each). Germline CDR1 and CDR2: SEHNR and FQNEAQ (reference sequence). Trimming shortened V by 6 bases and J by 2 bases, and 22 bases separated the two germline ends. This CDR3 comprises 17 residues. The CDR3 loop reads CASRRTTGTTLQETQYF. Written as DNA, the CDR3 is TGTGCCAGCAGGCGAACAACCGGGACGACTTTACAAGAGACCCAGTACTTC.

J is TRBJ1-1 and V is TRBV14, with 7 bases lining up with TRBD1. The V gene end was trimmed by 4 bases and the J gene end by 3 bases; junction bases not matched to a gene: 5. Germline assignment: CDR1 SGHDN and CDR2 FVKESK. The CDR3 covers 14 residues. CDR3 sequence (DNA): TGTGCCAGCAGCCTGGACAGGTTCGACACTGAAGCTTTCTTT. Translating gives CASSLDRFDTEAFF.

The V and J genes are TRBV4-2 and TRBJ2-2, with 10 nucleotides matching TRBD2. The germline V gene has CDR1 LGHNA and CDR2 YNFKEQ. The CDR3 length is 18 residues. J lost 6 bases, V lost 4 bases, and 14 bases had no gene match. The chain's CDR3 is CASSPKLGLAPDPGELFF. CDR3 in DNA: TGTGCCAGCAGCCCTAAATTGGGACTAGCGCCGGACCCCGGGGAGCTGTTTTTT.

The rearrangement joins TRBV9 to TRBJ1-1, with a weak D call TRBD1 (5 bases). Germline lookup yields CDR1 SGDLS and CDR2 YYNGEE. The V gene lost 2 bases and the J gene lost 2 bases, with 7 bases spanning the gap. The CDR3 spans 13 residues. The CDR3: CASSVGANTEAFF. The DNA for the CDR3 is TGTGCCAGCAGCGTCGGGGCCAACACTGAAGCTTTCTTT.